Below, 17 T cell receptor beta chains from the same sample are listed, as sequenced in a study of CD8+ T cells in alopecia areata. After isolation, RNA underwent reverse transcription to generate cDNA as the sequencing template. Profiled with immunoSEQ multiplex PCR; TCRdb holds only in-frame clones, not every one. The profile shows tens of thousands of clones, roughly 46% of them singletons. Regarding treatment: oral pan-JAK inhibitor, 5-10 mg twice daily. Sequencing was performed on CD8+ T cells sorted from blood, taken at approximately week 36, from a patient treated with tofacitinib. Every receptor here comes from a human donor with alopecia areata.

CDR3 protein: CSVGPGHDYEQYF. The DNA of the CDR3 is TGCAGCGTGGGACCGGGCCACGACTACGAGCAGTACTTC. V usage is TRBV29-1 and J usage is TRBJ2-7, with D perhaps given as TRBD1 or TRBD2 (5 bases each). This CDR3 is built from 13 residues. Trimming cost V 6 bases and J 3 bases, with 15 bases left between them. CDR1 is SQVTM and CDR2 is ANQGSEA in the germline V gene.

The chain has TRBV30 and TRBJ2-7; TRBD2 matches 7 bases. The CDR3 has 14 amino acids. Germline CDR1 and CDR2: GTSNPN and SVGIG (reference sequence). V lost 2 bases, J lost 6 bases, and 10 bases stayed unmatched. The CDR3 sequence: CAWSLWAGRGEQYF. CDR3 nucleotide sequence: TGTGCCTGGAGTCTTTGGGCAGGGAGGGGCGAGCAGTACTTC.

V is TRBV4-1 and J is TRBJ2-7; unclear D gene. The germline V and J ends were trimmed by 0 bases and 1 base, with 13 bases remaining between them. CDR1 is MGHRA and CDR2 is YSYEKL in the germline V gene. The CDR3 spans 16 residues. The CDR3 DNA sequence: TGCGCCAGCAGCCAAGATCAGGCTAGTAGATCCTACGAGCAGTACTTC. Translated, it gives CASSQDQASRSYEQYF.

The V gene is TRBV4-1, the J gene TRBJ1-4, with D possibly matching TRBD1 (6 bases). The CDR3 totals 15 residues. V lost 4 bases, J lost 4 bases, and 13 bases lay in between. Germline V gene lookup returns CDR1 MGHRA and CDR2 YSYEKL. The CDR3 nucleotides read TGCGCCAGCAGCCGCTGGACAGTAAATAATGAAAAACTGTTTTTT. Its translation: CASSRWTVNNEKLFF.

This rearrangement joins TRBV28 to TRBJ2-7, with D perhaps given as TRBD1 or TRBD2 (5 bases each). V lost 2 bases, J lost 2 bases, and 7 bases lay in between. The CDR3 covers 13 residues. From germline, CDR1 is MDHEN and CDR2 SYDVKM. In DNA, the CDR3 is TGTGCCAGCAGTTTAGGGACGGCCTACGAGCAGTACTTC. Translated: CASSLGTAYEQYF.

The rearrangement uses TRBV6-5 and TRBJ1-4; maybe TRBD1 (5 bases). The CDR3 runs to 15 residues. Germline CDR1 reads MNHEY; CDR2 reads SVGAGI. V was clipped by 5 bases and J by 0 bases, with 10 bases between them. Written as DNA, the CDR3 is TGTGCCAGCAGTGGAGACAGCTCAACTAATGAAAAACTGTTTTTT. This encodes CASSGDSSTNEKLFF.

V usage is TRBV28 and J usage is TRBJ2-7; unclear D gene. V was cut by 6 bases and J by 0 bases, with 18 bases left in between. Germline CDR1 MDHEN, CDR2 SYDVKM. The CDR3 contains 16 residues. CDR3 sequence (DNA): TGTGCCAGCAGCCCTATGCCAGACGGTTACTCCTACGAGCAGTACTTC. Amino acid sequence: CASSPMPDGYSYEQYF.

The chain couples TRBV5-1 to TRBJ2-1, with TRBD1 matching over 7 bases. The CDR3 has 15 residues. The V and J ends lost 5 bases and 6 bases, in that order; junction bases with no gene match: 11. Germline V gives CDR1 SGHRS, CDR2 YFSETQ. The chain's CDR3 is CASRGNRGNGNEQFF. CDR3 nucleotide sequence: TGCGCCAGCAGGGGAAACAGGGGTAACGGCAATGAGCAGTTCTTC.

The gene calls are TRBV29-1 and TRBJ1-1; D is undetermined. This CDR3 spans 10 amino acids. The V end was cut by 4 bases, the J end by 11 bases, with 11 bases between. CDR1 SQVTM and CDR2 ANQGSEA come from the germline V gene. The CDR3 DNA follows: TGCAGCGTTGTCTCCATCCAGGCTTTCTTT. This gives the protein CSVVSIQAFF.

The genes are TRBV29-1 and TRBJ2-7; 9 bases align to TRBD1. Germline values: CDR1 SQVTM, CDR2 ANQGSEA. Trimming took 4 bases from V and 1 from J; bases not matched to a gene: 5. The CDR3 sequence is 14 residues long. CDR3 DNA: TGCAGCGTTGTGACAGGGGGTATTTCCTACGAGCAGTACTTC. It translates to CSVVTGGISYEQYF.

The J gene is TRBJ2-5, the V gene TRBV11-2; D uncertain. The CDR3 contains 13 residues. Germline-derived CDR1 and CDR2 are SGHAT and FQNNGV. Trimming stripped 4 bases from V and 6 bases from J, with 12 bases between. CDR3 residues: CASSSAPLQTQYF. In nucleotides, the CDR3 is TGTGCCAGCAGCTCCGCCCCCCTGCAGACCCAGTACTTC.

The chain uses TRBV15 and TRBJ2-3; D gene ambiguous. Germline CDR1 is LNHNV and CDR2 is YYDKDF (reference sequence). This CDR3 is 14 amino acids long. V lost 0 bases and J 1 base, leaving 5 bases between the germline ends. CDR3 nucleotide sequence: TGTGCCACCAGCAGAGATAGGGGCACAGATACGCAGTATTTT. Translation gives CATSRDRGTDTQYF.

This clone was counted between two and nine times. The chain uses TRBV7-3 and TRBJ2-3; 8 bases are a match to TRBD2. This CDR3 is built from 15 residues. CDR1 SGHTA and CDR2 FQGTGA come from the germline V gene. V lost 5 bases to trimming and J lost 2 bases; unmatched junction nucleotides: 6. The CDR3 DNA reads as TGTGCCAGCAGCCCTTTAGCGGGGCTCACAGATACGCAGTATTTT. Translation: CASSPLAGLTDTQYF.

The genes are TRBV29-1 and TRBJ2-1, with unresolved D. The CDR3 covers 12 residues. Germline CDR1 and CDR2: SQVTM and ANQGSEA. The V end was cut by 6 bases, the J end by 9 bases, with 15 bases between. The CDR3: CSVPFSGSEQFF. The CDR3 nucleotides read TGCAGCGTCCCCTTTTCAGGTAGTGAGCAGTTCTTC.

This chain joins TRBV28 and TRBJ1-2; tentatively, D is TRBD1 (5 bases). The germline CDR1 and CDR2 sequences are MDHEN and SYDVKM. Trimming pared 2 bases from V and 4 bases from J, leaving 8 bases between. The CDR3 is 13 residues long. CDR3 sequence reads: CASSLRGGYGYTF. Written as DNA, the CDR3 is TGTGCCAGCAGTTTACGGGGGGGCTATGGCTACACCTTC.

The chain is built from TRBV29-1 and TRBJ2-1; 7 nucleotides match TRBD2. The CDR3 loop spans 14 amino acids. Germline CDR1 SQVTM, CDR2 ANQGSEA. V trimming: 7 bases; J trimming: 6 bases; junction bases outside the gene matches: 12. The CDR3 DNA reads TGCAGCGCCCCCTCAGCGATAGCGGGCAATGAGCAGTTCTTC. Amino acids: CSAPSAIAGNEQFF.

The rearrangement joins TRBV7-9 to TRBJ2-7; no definite D call. From germline, CDR1 is SEHNR and CDR2 FQNEAQ (reference sequence). Trimming took off 5 bases at V and 0 bases at J, with 8 bases between the two ends. The CDR3 runs 13 residues. The CDR3 here is CASSPRSSYEQYF. For the CDR3, the DNA is TGTGCCAGCAGCCCTAGGAGCTCCTACGAGCAGTACTTC.